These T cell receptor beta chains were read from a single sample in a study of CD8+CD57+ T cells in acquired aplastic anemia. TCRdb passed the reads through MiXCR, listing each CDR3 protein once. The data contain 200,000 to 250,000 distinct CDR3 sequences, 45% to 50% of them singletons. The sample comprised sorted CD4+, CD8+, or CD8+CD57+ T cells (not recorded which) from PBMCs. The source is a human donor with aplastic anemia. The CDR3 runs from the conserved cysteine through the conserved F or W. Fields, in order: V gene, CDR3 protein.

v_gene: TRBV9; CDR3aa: CASSAASRVHEQFF
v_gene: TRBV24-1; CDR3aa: CATSHRVRSNQPQHF
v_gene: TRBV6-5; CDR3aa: CASSQYSNQPQHF
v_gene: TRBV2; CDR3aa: CASSKEPGNNSPLHF
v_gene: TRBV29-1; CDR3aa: CSVEDRRYQETQYF
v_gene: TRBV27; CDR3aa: CASSWGTNTGELFF
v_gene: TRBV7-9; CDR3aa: CASSLGGTGWSNQPQHF
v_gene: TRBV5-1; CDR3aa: CASSSEGGFKNIQYF
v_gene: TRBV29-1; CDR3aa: CSVPWAEGTDGYTF
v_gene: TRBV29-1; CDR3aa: CSGTGADTQYF
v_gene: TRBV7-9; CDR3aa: CASSLLVGGTSYEQYF
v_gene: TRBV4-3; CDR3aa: CASSQDFTGGAKNIQYF
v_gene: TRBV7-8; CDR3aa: CASSLGGMRREQYF
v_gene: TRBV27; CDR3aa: CASSLSGQAYEQYF
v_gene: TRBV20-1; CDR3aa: CSAKTPTGDQYEQYF
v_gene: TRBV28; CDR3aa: CASSLSGSGNEQFF
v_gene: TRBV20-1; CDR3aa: CSASVAGGNDEQYF
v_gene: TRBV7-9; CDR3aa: CASSPRQGVDELGNTIYF
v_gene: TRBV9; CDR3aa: CASSEEGGAGPDTQYF
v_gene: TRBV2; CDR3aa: CASSSEDRGDYGYTF
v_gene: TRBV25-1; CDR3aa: CASSESDRDRGGPYEQYF
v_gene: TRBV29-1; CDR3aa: CSVLVRTGNYEQYF
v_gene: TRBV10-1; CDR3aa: CASSEDGSGLYGVGQLF
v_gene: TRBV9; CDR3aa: CASSQTGTSIGTQYF
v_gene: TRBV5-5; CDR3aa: CASSPFLRDSSYNEQFF
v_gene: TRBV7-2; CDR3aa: CASSQAGRYGYTF
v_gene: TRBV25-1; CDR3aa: CASSTTAGNTIYF
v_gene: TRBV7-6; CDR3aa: CASSLEGPFTNLAGELFF
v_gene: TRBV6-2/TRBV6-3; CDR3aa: CASSYSAGPGELFF
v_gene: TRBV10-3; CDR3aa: CAIRTPPTYEQYF
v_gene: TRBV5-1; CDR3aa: CASTETGSAYEQYF
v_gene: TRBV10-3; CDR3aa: CAIALGGRQETQYF
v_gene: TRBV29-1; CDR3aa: CSVRSGRYEQYF
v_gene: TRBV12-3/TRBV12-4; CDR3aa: CASSLLATTQYF
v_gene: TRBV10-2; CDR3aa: CASSESKGQPQHF
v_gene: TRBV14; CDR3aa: CASSQAQGAVYGYTF
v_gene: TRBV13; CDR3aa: CASSPGVGGGWTEAFF
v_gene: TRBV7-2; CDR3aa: CASSLVGQGITYEQYF
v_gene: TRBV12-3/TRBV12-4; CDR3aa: CASSRVPNEQFF
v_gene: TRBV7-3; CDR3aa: CASTAGELTYNEQFF
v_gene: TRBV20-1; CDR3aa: CSARVPSQGEAGELFF
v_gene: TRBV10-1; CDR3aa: CASSYETYYEQYF
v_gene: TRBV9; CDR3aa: CASSVVEGREETQYF
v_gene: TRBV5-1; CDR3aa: CASSRLSGMNTEAFF
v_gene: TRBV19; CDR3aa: CASSDREADEQYF
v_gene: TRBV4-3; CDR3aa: CASSPGQGFVDEQFF
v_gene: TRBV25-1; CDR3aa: CASSEYGQGRYNEQFF
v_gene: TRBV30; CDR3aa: CAWSVGMDPQF
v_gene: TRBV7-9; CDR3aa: CASSLGALGASSTEAFF
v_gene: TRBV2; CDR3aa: CASSEARPGAGETQYF
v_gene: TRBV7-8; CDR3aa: CASRRGVGNQPQHF
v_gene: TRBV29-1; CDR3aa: CSVVVGVAGTLGTQYF
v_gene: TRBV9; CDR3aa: CASSEYSGGASTDTQYF